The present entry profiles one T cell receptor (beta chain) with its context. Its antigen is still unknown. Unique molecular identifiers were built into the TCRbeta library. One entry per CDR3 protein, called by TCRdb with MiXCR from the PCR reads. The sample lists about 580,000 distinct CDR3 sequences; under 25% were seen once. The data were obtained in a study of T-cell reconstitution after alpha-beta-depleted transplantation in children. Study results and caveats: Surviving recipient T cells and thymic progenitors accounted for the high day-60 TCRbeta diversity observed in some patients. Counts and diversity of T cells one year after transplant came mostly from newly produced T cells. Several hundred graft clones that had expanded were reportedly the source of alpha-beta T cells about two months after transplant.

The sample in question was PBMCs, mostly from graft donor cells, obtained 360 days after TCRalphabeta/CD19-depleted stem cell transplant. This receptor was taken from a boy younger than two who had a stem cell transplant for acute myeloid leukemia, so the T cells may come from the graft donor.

The CDR3 nucleotides are TGTGCCAGCAGTTACGGGCCGGGGGAGCGTGAGCAGTTCTTC. Amino acids: CASSYGPGEREQFF. V gene TRBV6-2 or TRBV6-3 combines with J gene TRBJ2-1; TRBD2 is a possible D gene (6 bases). CDR3 length equals 14 residues. Trimming stripped 2 bases from V and 9 bases from J, with 14 bases between. Germline V CDR1 and CDR2: MNHEY, SVGEGT.